The rows below give T cell receptor beta chains drawn from one sample of a study of shared clonotypes between healthy human individuals. Measured with immunoSEQ multiplex PCR; TCRdb has only the in-frame clones, and not every one. The sample records millions of clones, just over 90% being singletons. Sequenced material: naive CD8+ T cells from PBMCs. These receptors were taken from a young man in good health. Some clones in this sample may be carry-over from other donors' samples. The conserved cysteine and the conserved F or W are not part of the CDR3 here. Each record gives: V gene, J gene, CDR3 protein.

>TRBV4-1|TRBJ2-1
ASSRSDRVSYNEQF
>TRBV4-1|TRBJ2-2
ASSPSGFNTGELF
>TRBV18|TRBJ2-5
ASSPPPKDAPLETQY
>TRBV29-1|TRBJ1-2
SVKGPEGYT
>TRBV6-5|TRBJ1-1
ASSWRGQYTEAF
>TRBV27|TRBJ2-7
ASSPDLDRGFYEQY
>TRBV4-3|TRBJ1-1
ASSPGQGMNTEAF
>TRBV4-1|TRBJ2-7
ASSQGGHGASEQY
>TRBV19|TRBJ1-1
ARVSPPGREAF
>TRBV19|TRBJ2-3
ASTFRLGDTQY
>TRBV6-6|TRBJ2-1
ASSPDRSPYNEQF
>TRBV27|TRBJ1-4
ASSTSYDRLNEQLF
>TRBV27|TRBJ2-1
ASSPGLAGGPSEQF
>TRBV19|TRBJ1-4
ASSHTRTGNEKLF
>TRBV7-8|TRBJ2-1
ASSSAGTSGNEQF
>TRBV6-5|TRBJ1-5
ASSNGRTGDQPQH
>TRBV11-2|TRBJ2-7
ASSRTSGRATDPEQY
>TRBV11-2|TRBJ1-1
ASSLGVGTEAF
>TRBV9|TRBJ2-7
ASSVGGSTYEQY
>TRBV28|TRBJ2-1
ASSFLAGTAYNEQF
>TRBV11-2|TRBJ1-3
ASSPRGLGRESSGNTIY
>TRBV11-3|TRBJ2-7
ATPNLSITYEQY
>TRBV6-6|TRBJ2-1
ASSYPLRNNEQF
>TRBV28|TRBJ1-1
ASSYKGGFTEAF
>TRBV4-1|TRBJ2-1
ASSHFGEGTSGRPAYEQF
>TRBV14|TRBJ1-2
ASSPGQSYGYT
>TRBV9|TRBJ2-7
ASSVDGNEQY
>TRBV11-2|TRBJ1-3
AGSLDWGNTIY
>TRBV7-9|TRBJ2-7
ASSLGPGTRANEQY
>TRBV28|TRBJ2-1
ATGGGFPNEQF
>TRBV6-1|TRBJ2-1
ASSETGSSYNEQF
>TRBV27|TRBJ2-7
ASSLSIADSYEQY
>TRBV9|TRBJ2-1
ASSLRPTEFGNEQF
>TRBV11-2|TRBJ1-3
ASSTQPRVSGNTIY
>TRBV7-9|TRBJ2-1
ASSPQRLAGGNEQF
>TRBV5-5|TRBJ1-5
AILPHLQDWQPQH
>TRBV5-1|TRBJ1-1
ASSFRPGVTEAF
>TRBV9|TRBJ2-1
ASSVGEYNEQF
>TRBV7-2|TRBJ2-3
ASSLARGGRATDTQY
>TRBV10-1|TRBJ1-1
ASSESAITEAF
>TRBV7-8|TRBJ1-5
ASSLGGGGYQPQH
>TRBV15|TRBJ2-7
ATSARGTSVPYEQY
>TRBV29-1|TRBJ2-7
SVSGLADTYEQY
>TRBV19|TRBJ2-1
ASSPEGSSYNEQF
>TRBV28|TRBJ2-1
ASSFFRYNEQF
>TRBV2|TRBJ2-3
ASSEAASGSTDTQY
>TRBV28|TRBJ2-1
ASSLYRGNNEQF
>TRBV7-9|TRBJ2-2
ASSRTGELF
>TRBV6-6|TRBJ2-7
ASSSPGPYSYEQY
>TRBV7-3|TRBJ2-1
ASSFGGGNEQF
>TRBV28|TRBJ2-5
ASSPTLGAEQETQY
>TRBV7-9|TRBJ2-7
ASSLAEVHEQY
>TRBV9|TRBJ1-1
ASSQGNRDEAF
>TRBV7-2|TRBJ1-1
ASSPLGTNTEAF
>TRBV13|TRBJ1-2
ASSPTGRDVYGYT
>TRBV19|TRBJ2-7
ASSTGRRATSYEQY
>TRBV6-1|TRBJ2-7
ASVSVQESYEQY
>TRBV5-1|TRBJ2-2
ASSLVYVGVRTGELF
>TRBV7-9|TRBJ2-5
ASSLGRWETQY
>TRBV29-1|TRBJ2-3
SVQRSIADTQY